The 29 T cell receptor beta chains in this list originate from one sample, sequenced in a study of blood T cell repertoires in COVID-19. Profiling relied on immunoSEQ multiplex PCR, and the TCRdb table lists in-frame clones only, not all of them. The table shows 90,000 to 150,000 clones, with about 74% occurring only once. The sample taken for sequencing was peripheral blood. The receptor set was obtained from a man between 65 and 85 years old with acute or convalescent COVID-19.

This chain connects TRBV6-2 or TRBV6-3 to TRBJ2-5; a weak D match, TRBD1 (5 bases). Per the germline V gene, CDR1 is MNHEY and CDR2 is SVGEGT. V lost 4 bases and J 5 bases, leaving 17 bases between the germline ends. CDR3 length: 15 residues. CDR3 residues: CASSSSPNRQETQYF. The CDR3 DNA follows: TGTGCCAGCAGTTCGTCACCGAACCGACAGGAGACCCAGTACTTC.

This rearrangement joins TRBV28 to TRBJ1-2; D not certain. CDR3 size: 11 residues. CDR1 MDHEN and CDR2 SYDVKM come from the germline V gene. Trimming cost V 3 bases and J 8 bases, with 7 bases left between them. The DNA of the CDR3 is TGTGCCAGCAGTTTCGGTCGCGGCTACACCTTC. Protein product: CASSFGRGYTF.

The gene calls are TRBV6-2 or TRBV6-3 and TRBJ1-2, with TRBD1 matching 7 bases. Germline CDR1 is MNHEY and CDR2 is SVGEGT. CDR3 length: 14 amino acids. V was pared by 6 bases and J by 3 bases, with 7 bases of the junction left unmatched. CDR3 DNA: TGTGCCAGCAGCCTAGAGGGGGCTGACTATGGCTACACCTTC. Translation gives CASSLEGADYGYTF.

V gene TRBV28 combines with J gene TRBJ2-3, with D tentatively TRBD1 (6 bases). The CDR3 loop spans 14 amino acids. Trimming left V 11 bases short and J 0 bases short, with 15 bases between. Germline assignment: CDR1 MDHEN and CDR2 SYDVKM. In DNA, the CDR3 is TGTGCCGTCAAAGGGGGTACGAGCACAGATACGCAGTATTTT. Translated: CAVKGGTSTDTQYF.

J is TRBJ2-5 and V is TRBV7-2; 7 nucleotides agree with TRBD2. Trimming took 5 bases from V and 4 from J; bases not matched to a gene: 7. This CDR3 is 14 amino acids long. From germline, CDR1 is SGHTA and CDR2 FQGNSA. CDR3 region: CASSPPQRGETQYF. The CDR3 DNA follows: TGTGCCAGCAGCCCCCCCCAGCGGGGAGAGACCCAGTACTTC.

The gene calls are TRBV30 and TRBJ1-5, with 7 bases fitting TRBD1. The germline V gene has CDR1 GTSNPN and CDR2 SVGIG (reference sequence). J was trimmed by 4 bases and V by 5 bases; bases with no gene match: 5. This CDR3 comprises 13 residues. CDR3 bases: TGTGCCTGGCGGGGGACAGAGAATCAGCCCCAGCATTTT. This sequence encodes CAWRGTENQPQHF.

The chain carries TRBV12-3 or TRBV12-4 and TRBJ1-5, with D maybe TRBD1 (5 bases). The CDR3 spans 13 residues. V gave up 3 bases and J gave up 5 bases, with 8 bases separating them. The CDR3 spells CASSLGGDQPQHF. CDR3 in DNA: TGTGCCAGCAGTTTGGGGGGTGATCAGCCCCAGCATTTT.

The rearrangement joins TRBV2 to TRBJ1-5, with D hard to call. The CDR3 length is 13 residues. Trimming cost V 5 bases and J 3 bases, with 8 bases left between them. Germline V gene sequence: CDR1 SNHLY, CDR2 FYNNEI. CDR3 sequence reads: CASSRDINQPQHF. The DNA of the CDR3 is TGTGCCAGCAGTCGGGATATCAATCAGCCCCAGCATTTT.

This sequence joins TRBV2 and TRBJ1-2; D might be TRBD1 (6 bases). Germline CDR1 SNHLY, CDR2 FYNNEI. The CDR3 runs to 16 residues. V was clipped by 7 bases and J by 1 base, with 19 bases between them. Written as DNA, the CDR3 is TGTGCCAGCATGGGGGACAAGTCCTCTTATAACTATGGCTACACCTTC. Its protein is CASMGDKSSYNYGYTF.

The gene calls are TRBV7-5 and TRBJ2-7; TRBD2, as called in the table, went unchecked against the DNA. TRBV7-5 constitutes a pseudogene. The CDR3 runs 13 residues. The CDR3 nucleotides read TGTGCCAGAAGCTCAGACCGGGGCTACGAGCAGTACTTC. As protein: CARSSDRGYEQYF.

This CDR3 reads CSAGTGVEKLFF. CDR3 bases: TGCAGCGCCGGGACAGGGGTAGAAAAACTGTTTTTT. The V and J genes are TRBV29-1 and TRBJ1-4, with 10 positions matching TRBD1. The germline CDR1 and CDR2 sequences are SQVTM and ANQGSEA. CDR3 length: 12 amino acids. J gave up 8 bases and V 7 bases, and 4 bases lay outside the gene matches.

This rearrangement joins TRBV6-5 to TRBJ2-3; 7 bases fit TRBD1. The V gene end was trimmed by 6 bases and the J gene end by 0 bases; junction bases not matched to a gene: 6. The germline CDR1 and CDR2 sequences are MNHEY and SVGAGI. This CDR3 contains 15 residues. CDR3 sequence reads: CASSIQGPSTDTQYF. The CDR3 DNA reads as TGTGCCAGCAGCATACAGGGGCCAAGCACAGATACGCAGTATTTT.

The gene calls are TRBV15 and TRBJ2-2, with 8 bases lining up with TRBD1. CDR3 length equals 14 residues. CDR1 LNHNV and CDR2 YYDKDF come from the germline V gene (reference sequence). V trimming: 7 bases; J trimming: 4 bases; junction bases outside the gene matches: 5. CDR3: CATNSDRVTGELFF. CDR3 coding DNA: TGTGCCACCAACTCGGACAGGGTCACCGGGGAGCTGTTTTTT.

The chain joins TRBV5-5 to TRBJ1-1, with TRBD1 as a possible D gene (5 bases). Germline V gene data show CDR1 as SGHKS and CDR2 as YYEKEE (reference sequence). V dropped 4 bases and J dropped 8 bases, with 15 bases sitting between them. The length of the CDR3 is 13 residues. CDR3 nucleotide sequence: TGTGCCAGCAGCCCGGACACCCTTGACGAAGCTTTCTTT. Its translation is CASSPDTLDEAFF.

The CDR3 here is CASSPPVFSSVLETQYF. Here the CDR3 DNA reads TGTGCCAGCTCACCACCGGTGTTCAGTAGCGTCCTGGAGACCCAGTACTTC. V is TRBV18 and J is TRBJ2-5, with D maybe TRBD2 (5 bases). This CDR3 has 17 amino acids. Looked up from germline, CDR1 is KGHSH and CDR2 is LQKENI. V dropped 0 bases and J dropped 5 bases, with 19 bases sitting between them.

The rearrangement joins TRBV7-3 to TRBJ1-1; TRBD1 matches at 12 bases. Germline loops: CDR1 SGHTA, CDR2 FQGTGA. The CDR3 consists of 14 residues. The V and J ends lost 5 bases and 9 bases, in that order; junction bases with no gene match: 7. CDR3 in DNA: TGTGCCAGCAGCCCGGGGACAGGGGGCCACAAAGCTTTCTTT. Translated: CASSPGTGGHKAFF. Drawing the rest from reference TRBV7-3 and TRBJ1-1, the complete variable domain is GAGVSQTPSNKVTEKGKYVELRCDPISGHTALYWYRQSLGQGPEFLIYFQGTGAADDSGLPNDRFFAVRPEGSVSTLKIQRTERGDSAVYLCASSPGTGGHKAFFGQGTRLTVV.

The V call is TRBV5-6, the J call TRBJ2-5, with D perhaps matching TRBD2 (6 bases). CDR1 is SGHDT and CDR2 is YYEEEE in the germline V gene. This CDR3 comprises 13 residues. Trimming left V 1 base short and J 5 bases short, with 9 bases between. CDR3 region: CASSLSGAETQYF. The DNA for the CDR3 is TGTGCCAGCAGCTTGTCGGGAGCGGAGACCCAGTACTTC.

The V gene is TRBV2, the J gene TRBJ2-2; maybe TRBD1 (5 bases). Looked up from germline, CDR1 is SNHLY and CDR2 is FYNNEI. The CDR3 length is 15 residues. V shed 0 bases and J shed 8 bases, with 13 bases lying between them. Here the CDR3 reads CASSEADKYQGELFF. CDR3 nucleotides: TGTGCCAGCAGTGAAGCGGACAAATACCAAGGGGAGCTGTTTTTT. Variable domain in full (rest from reference TRBV2 and TRBJ2-2): EPEVTQTPSHQVTQMGQEVILRCVPISNHLYFYWYRQILGQKVEFLVSFYNNEISEKSEIFDDQFSVERPDGSNFTLKIRSTKLEDSAMYFCASSEADKYQGELFFGEGSRLTVL.

J is TRBJ1-6 and V is TRBV18; D is unresolved. The V gene lost 2 bases and the J gene lost 8 bases, with 10 bases spanning the gap. In germline, CDR1 is KGHSH, CDR2 LQKENI. The CDR3 loop spans 14 amino acids. CDR3 DNA sequence: TGTGCCAGCTCACCAGACGGGCGGGATTCACCCCTCCACTTT. Amino acids: CASSPDGRDSPLHF.

The rearrangement joins TRBV3-1 (or the pseudogene TRBV3-2) to TRBJ2-5, with no clear D. Germline V CDR1 and CDR2: LGHDT, YNNKEL (reference sequence). V was cut by 1 base and J by 1 base, with 10 bases left in between. This CDR3 has 15 residues. The CDR3, as DNA: TGTGCCAGCAGCCAAGGTTTCAGTTCCCAAGAGACCCAGTACTTC. Its protein is CASSQGFSSQETQYF.

With regard to this clone: The junction shows a germline mismatch at one end, possibly a read error. The CDR3 reads CASSQSFSSPGNF. In nucleotides, the CDR3 is TGTGCCAGCAGCCAATCCTTCAGTTCCCCGGGTAATTTC. The chain employs TRBV27 and TRBJ1-2; D not certain. This CDR3 has 13 amino acids. Germline V gene sequence: CDR1 MNHEY, CDR2 SMNVEV (reference sequence).

The chain recombines TRBV5-1 with TRBJ2-1; possibly TRBD2 for D (5 bases). The ends were cut back, 0 bases at V and 2 bases at J, with 9 bases in the middle. CDR1 and CDR2 (germline): SGHRS, YFSETQ. This CDR3 contains 15 residues. The CDR3: CASSLEGAPYNEQFF. In DNA, the CDR3 is TGCGCCAGCAGCTTGGAGGGAGCGCCCTACAATGAGCAGTTCTTC.

The CDR3 protein is CSVGSGLNTEAFF. In DNA, the CDR3 is TGCAGCGTGGGGTCGGGGTTGAACACTGAAGCTTTCTTT. The J gene is TRBJ1-1, the V gene TRBV29-1; D is undetermined. CDR1 SQVTM and CDR2 ANQGSEA come from the germline V gene. The V end was cut by 6 bases, the J end by 0 bases, with 11 bases between. This CDR3 contains 13 residues.

The V call is TRBV12-3 or TRBV12-4, the J call TRBJ1-2; no reliable D call. With 6 bases removed from V and 4 bases from J, the gap between germline ends came to 12 bases. This CDR3 region has 13 residues. The CDR3 DNA reads as TGTGCCAGCAGCCGCGGTCGAGGCTATGGCTACACCTTC. It yields the protein CASSRGRGYGYTF.

The V gene is TRBV6-5, the J gene TRBJ2-1, with 7 bases matching TRBD1. Unmatched junction bases numbered 9, after V lost 6 bases and J lost 7 bases. Per germline, CDR1 MNHEY and CDR2 SVGAGI. This CDR3 contains 14 residues. The CDR3 nucleotides read TGTGCCAGCAGCCGGGGAGACAGGGCTAATGAGCAGTTCTTC. Encoded protein: CASSRGDRANEQFF.

The chain recombines TRBV29-1 with TRBJ1-3, with D possibly TRBD1 on 6 matching bases. V was shortened by 0 bases and J by 0 bases, with 18 bases between the two germline ends. CDR3 length: 18 residues. Germline lookup yields CDR1 SQVTM and CDR2 ANQGSEA. CDR3: CSVEEYWADRISGNTIYF. In DNA, the CDR3 is TGCAGCGTTGAAGAATATTGGGCCGACAGGATCTCTGGAAACACCATATATTTT.

This clone was detected only once. V gene TRBV28 combines with J gene TRBJ1-5; D unclear. V was shortened by 7 bases and J by 3 bases, with 13 bases between the two germline ends. From germline, CDR1 is MDHEN and CDR2 SYDVKM. This CDR3 has 14 amino acids. The CDR3 loop is CASTAPGYNQPQHF. The CDR3, as DNA: TGTGCCAGCACCGCCCCGGGATACAATCAGCCCCAGCATTTT.

This clone has more than one count but fewer than ten. The chain couples TRBV5-4 to TRBJ2-2, with D perhaps TRBD2 (5 bases). The V gene lost 3 bases and the J gene lost 1 base, with 10 bases spanning the gap. Germline assignment: CDR1 SGHNT and CDR2 YYREEE (reference sequence). This CDR3 region has 15 residues. CDR3 amino acids: CASSWELRNTGELFF. The DNA for the CDR3 is TGTGCCAGCAGCTGGGAGTTAAGGAACACCGGGGAGCTGTTTTTT.

This clone was seen a single time. The chain is built from TRBV27 and TRBJ2-3; 12 nucleotides align to TRBD2. Trimming cost V 6 bases and J 5 bases; bases outside gene matches: 9. CDR3 length equals 16 residues. CDR1 is MNHEY and CDR2 is SMNVEV in the germline V gene (reference sequence). DNA for the CDR3: TGTGCCAGCAGCCCTTTGACTAGCGGGGGAGGAGATACGCAGTATTTT. This translates into CASSPLTSGGGDTQYF.